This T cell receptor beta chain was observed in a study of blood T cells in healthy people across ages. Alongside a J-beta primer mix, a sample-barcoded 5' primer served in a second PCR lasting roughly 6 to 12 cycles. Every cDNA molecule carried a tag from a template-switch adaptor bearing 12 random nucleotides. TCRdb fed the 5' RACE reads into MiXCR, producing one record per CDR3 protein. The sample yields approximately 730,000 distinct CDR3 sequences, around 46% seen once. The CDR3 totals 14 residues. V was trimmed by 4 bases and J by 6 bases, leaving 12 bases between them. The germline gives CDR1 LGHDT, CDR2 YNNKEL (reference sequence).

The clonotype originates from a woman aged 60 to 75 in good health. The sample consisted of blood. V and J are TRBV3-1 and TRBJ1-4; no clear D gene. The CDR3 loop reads CASSPAVGDEKLFF. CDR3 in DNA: TGTGCCAGCAGCCCGGCGGTTGGGGATGAAAAACTGTTTTTT.